The entry below gives a single TCR beta chain sequence along with its context. The data stem from a study of blood T cell repertoires in COVID-19. Study-wide background: Sites in the United States, Italy and Spain provided acute and convalescent COVID-19 samples. The analysed material was cDNA or gDNA that came from T cells, B-cell-depleted T cells, or PBMCs.

Some clones are missing from TCRdb's copy, which holds only in-frame ones; the method was immunoSEQ multiplex PCR. In the table there are around 110,000 clones, more than 70% of which are singletons. CDR1 is LGHDT and CDR2 is YNNKEL in the germline V gene (reference sequence). V lost 5 bases, J lost 4 bases, and 8 bases stayed unmatched. The CDR3 runs to 16 residues. The rearrangement joins TRBV3-1 (or the pseudogene TRBV3-2) to TRBJ1-6; 7 positions agree with TRBD1. Sequencing used peripheral blood. This receptor was taken from a man aged 45-65 years with active or convalescent COVID-19. The CDR3, as DNA: TGTGCCAGCAGCAGACGGGACAGTGGGTATAATTCACCCCTCCACTTT. This sequence encodes CASSRRDSGYNSPLHF.